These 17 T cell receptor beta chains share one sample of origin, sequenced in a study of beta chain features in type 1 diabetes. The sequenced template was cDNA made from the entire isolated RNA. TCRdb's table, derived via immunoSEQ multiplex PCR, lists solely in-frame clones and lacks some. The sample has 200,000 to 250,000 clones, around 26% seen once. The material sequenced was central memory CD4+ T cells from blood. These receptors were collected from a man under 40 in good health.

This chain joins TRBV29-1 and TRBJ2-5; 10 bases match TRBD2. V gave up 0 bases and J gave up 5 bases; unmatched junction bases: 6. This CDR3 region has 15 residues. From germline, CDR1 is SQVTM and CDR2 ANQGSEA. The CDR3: CSVEEPSGGRETQYF. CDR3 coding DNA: TGCAGCGTTGAAGAACCTAGCGGGGGCAGGGAGACCCAGTACTTC.

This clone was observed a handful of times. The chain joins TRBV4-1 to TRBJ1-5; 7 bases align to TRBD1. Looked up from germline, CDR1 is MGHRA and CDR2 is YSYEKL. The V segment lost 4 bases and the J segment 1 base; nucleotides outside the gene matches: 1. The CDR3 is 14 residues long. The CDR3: CASSLGQSNQPQHF. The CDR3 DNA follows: TGCGCCAGCAGCCTGGGACAGAGCAATCAGCCCCAGCATTTT.

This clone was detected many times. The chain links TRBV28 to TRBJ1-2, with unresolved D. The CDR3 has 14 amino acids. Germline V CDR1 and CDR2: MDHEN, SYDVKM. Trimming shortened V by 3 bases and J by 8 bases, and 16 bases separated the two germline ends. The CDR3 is CASSLVSRVTGYTF. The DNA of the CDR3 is TGTGCCAGCAGTTTGGTGTCCCGAGTAACGGGCTACACCTTC.

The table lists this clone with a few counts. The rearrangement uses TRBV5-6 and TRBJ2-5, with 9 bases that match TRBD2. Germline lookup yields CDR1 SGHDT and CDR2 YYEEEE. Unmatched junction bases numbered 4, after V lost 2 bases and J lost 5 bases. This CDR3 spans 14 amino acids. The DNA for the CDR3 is TGTGCCAGCAGCTTAGCGGGGGGTTCGGAGACCCAGTACTTC. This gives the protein CASSLAGGSETQYF.

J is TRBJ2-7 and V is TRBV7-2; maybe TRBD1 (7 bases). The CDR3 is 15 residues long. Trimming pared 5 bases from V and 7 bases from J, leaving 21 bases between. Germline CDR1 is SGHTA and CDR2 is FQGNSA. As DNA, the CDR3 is TGTGCCAGCAGCCCCCAGGGGGGCCGAGGGGGGGAGCAGTACTTC. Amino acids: CASSPQGGRGGEQYF. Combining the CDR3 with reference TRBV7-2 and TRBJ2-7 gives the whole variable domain GAGVSQSPSNKVTEKGKDVELRCDPISGHTALYWYRQSLGQGLEFLIYFQGNSAPDKSGLPSDRFSAERTGGSVSTLTIQRTQQEDSAVYLCASSPQGGRGGEQYFGPGTRLTVT.

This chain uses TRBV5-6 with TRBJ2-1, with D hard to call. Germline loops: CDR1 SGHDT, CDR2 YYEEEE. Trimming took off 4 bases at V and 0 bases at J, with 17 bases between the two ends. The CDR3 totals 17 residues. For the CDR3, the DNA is TGTGCCAGCAGCCCCGCCGTCAGGAAAAGCTCCTACAATGAGCAGTTCTTC. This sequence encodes CASSPAVRKSSYNEQFF.

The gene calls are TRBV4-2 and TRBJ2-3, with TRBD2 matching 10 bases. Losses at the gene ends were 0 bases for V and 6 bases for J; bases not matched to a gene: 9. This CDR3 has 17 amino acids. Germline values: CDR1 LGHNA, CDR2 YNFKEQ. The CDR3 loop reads CASSQESSGGAIDTQYF. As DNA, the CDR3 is TGTGCCAGCAGCCAAGAGTCCAGCGGGGGGGCTATCGATACGCAGTATTTT.

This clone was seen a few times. In DNA form, the CDR3 reads TGTGCCAGCACCACGGGCCTGCGGACCACAGATACGCAGTATTTT. Amino acid sequence: CASTTGLRTTDTQYF. The genes are TRBV9 and TRBJ2-3; D remains ambiguous. V lost 6 bases and J lost 2, with 16 bases in between. CDR3 length equals 15 residues. The germline CDR1 and CDR2 sequences are SGDLS and YYNGEE.

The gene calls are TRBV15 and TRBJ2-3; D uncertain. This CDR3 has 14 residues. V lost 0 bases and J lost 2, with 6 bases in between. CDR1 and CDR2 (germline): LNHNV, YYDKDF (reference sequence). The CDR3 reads CATSREAFTDTQYF. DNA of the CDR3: TGTGCCACCAGCAGAGAAGCATTCACAGATACGCAGTATTTT.

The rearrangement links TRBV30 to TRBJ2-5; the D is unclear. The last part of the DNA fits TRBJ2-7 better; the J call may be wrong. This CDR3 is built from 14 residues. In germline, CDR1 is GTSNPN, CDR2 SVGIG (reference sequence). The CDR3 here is CAWSTKGFPYEQYF. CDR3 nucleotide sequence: TGTGCCTGGAGTACCAAAGGGTTCCCCTACGAGCAGTACTTC.

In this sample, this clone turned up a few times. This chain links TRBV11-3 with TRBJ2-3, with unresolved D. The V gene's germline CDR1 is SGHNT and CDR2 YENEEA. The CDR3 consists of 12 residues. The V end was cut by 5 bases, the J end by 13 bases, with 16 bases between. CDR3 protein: CASSPSWVEEYF. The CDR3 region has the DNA TGTGCCAGCAGCCCCTCCTGGGTAGAGGAGTATTTT.

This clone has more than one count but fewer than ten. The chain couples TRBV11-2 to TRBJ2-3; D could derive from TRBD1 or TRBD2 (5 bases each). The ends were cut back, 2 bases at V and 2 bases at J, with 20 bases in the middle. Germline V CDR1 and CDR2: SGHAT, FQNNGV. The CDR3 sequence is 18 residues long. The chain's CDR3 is CASSLMGRVRDLTDTQYF. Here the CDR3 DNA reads TGTGCCAGCAGCTTAATGGGTCGGGTAAGGGACCTCACAGATACGCAGTATTTT.

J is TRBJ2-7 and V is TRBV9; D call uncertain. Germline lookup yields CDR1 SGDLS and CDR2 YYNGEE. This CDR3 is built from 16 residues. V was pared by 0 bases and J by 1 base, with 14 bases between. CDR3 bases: TGTGCCAGCAGCGTAGGAAACAGAATCGGGTCCTACGAGCAGTACTTC. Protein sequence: CASSVGNRIGSYEQYF.

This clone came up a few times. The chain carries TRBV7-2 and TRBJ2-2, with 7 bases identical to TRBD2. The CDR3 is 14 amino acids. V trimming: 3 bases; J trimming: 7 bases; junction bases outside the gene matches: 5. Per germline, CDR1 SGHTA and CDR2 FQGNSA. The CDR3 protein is CASSFGTIGGELFF. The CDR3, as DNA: TGTGCCAGCAGCTTCGGGACTATTGGCGGGGAGCTGTTTTTT.

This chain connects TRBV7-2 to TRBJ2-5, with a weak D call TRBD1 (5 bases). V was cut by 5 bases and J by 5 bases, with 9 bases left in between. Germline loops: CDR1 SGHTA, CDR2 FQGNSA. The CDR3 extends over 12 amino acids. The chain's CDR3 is CASSPGFETQYF. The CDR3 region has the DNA TGTGCCAGCAGCCCAGGGTTCGAGACCCAGTACTTC.

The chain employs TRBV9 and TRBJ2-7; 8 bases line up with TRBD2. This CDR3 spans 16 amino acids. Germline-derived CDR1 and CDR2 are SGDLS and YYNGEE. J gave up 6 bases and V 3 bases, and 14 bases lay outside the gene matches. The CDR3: CASSATSRAGDSEQYF. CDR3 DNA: TGTGCCAGCAGCGCCACCTCACGAGCGGGAGACTCCGAGCAGTACTTC. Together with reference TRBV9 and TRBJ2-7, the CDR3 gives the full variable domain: DSGVTQTPKHLITATGQRVTLRCSPRSGDLSVYWYQQSLDQGLQFLIQYYNGEERAKGNILERFSAQQFPDLHSELNLSSLELGDSALYFCASSATSRAGDSEQYFGPGTRLTVT.

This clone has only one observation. The CDR3 DNA reads as TGTGCCAGCAGCCCCCTACCGGGACAGGGCTCCAATGAGCAGTTCTTC. As protein: CASSPLPGQGSNEQFF. This chain connects TRBV14 to TRBJ2-1; 9 bases fit TRBD1. With 4 bases clipped from V and 6 bases from J, the junction kept 10 bases outside the gene matches. The germline V gene has CDR1 SGHDN and CDR2 FVKESK. The CDR3 has 16 amino acids.